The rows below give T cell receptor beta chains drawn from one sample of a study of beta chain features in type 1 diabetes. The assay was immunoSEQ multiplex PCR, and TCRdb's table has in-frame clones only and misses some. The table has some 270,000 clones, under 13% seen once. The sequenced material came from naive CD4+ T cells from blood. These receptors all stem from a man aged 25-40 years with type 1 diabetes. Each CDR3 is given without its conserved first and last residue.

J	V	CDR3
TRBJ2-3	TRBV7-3	ASSVYQAFGTDTQY
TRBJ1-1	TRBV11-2	ASSFYSTEAF
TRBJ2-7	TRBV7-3	ASSLGQPLTYEQY
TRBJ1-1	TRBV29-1	SGWTASSEAF
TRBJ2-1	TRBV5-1	ASSLAYGIDEQF
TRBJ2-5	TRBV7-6	ASSPGTGKETQY
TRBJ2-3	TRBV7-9	ASSLGSLGTDTQY
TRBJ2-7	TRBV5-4	ASSLMYFGQAYEQY
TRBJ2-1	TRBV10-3	AISKQGSYNEQF
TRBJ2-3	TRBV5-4	ASSFWLAGATDTQY
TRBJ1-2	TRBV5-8	ASSLKTGEGYT
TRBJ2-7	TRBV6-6	ASSTSGGIYEQY
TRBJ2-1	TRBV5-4	ASGTERGSYNEQF
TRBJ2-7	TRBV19	ASSMGTSYYEQY
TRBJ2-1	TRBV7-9	ASSLAYRQGHNEQF
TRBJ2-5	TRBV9	ASSVGPTGMATQY
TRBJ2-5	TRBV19	ASSIVPGMGETQY
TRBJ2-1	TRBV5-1	ASRHQAPSYNEQF
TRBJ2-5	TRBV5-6	ASSLASSETQY
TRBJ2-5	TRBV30	AWSVGQGQTQY
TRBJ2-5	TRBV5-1	ASSLVPSGEETQY
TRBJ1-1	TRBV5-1	ASSRTTAMNTEAF
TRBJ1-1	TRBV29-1	SVGSGNLAF
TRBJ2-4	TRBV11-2	ASSPRFGRNIQY
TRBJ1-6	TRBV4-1	ASSQAAGNSPLH
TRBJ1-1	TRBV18	ASSPNRGPNTEAF
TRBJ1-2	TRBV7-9	ASSYGQGEGGYT
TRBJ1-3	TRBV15	ATSSARDRPFSGNTIY
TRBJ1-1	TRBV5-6	ASSFFRYTEAF
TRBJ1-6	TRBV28	ASTLPGQVGSPLH
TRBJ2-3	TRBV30	AWSVQGMTDTQY
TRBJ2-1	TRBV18	ASSPFDSDNEQF
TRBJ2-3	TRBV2	ASSGAYWDTQY
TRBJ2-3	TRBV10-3	AIFIVDTQY
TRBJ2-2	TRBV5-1	ASSKFTGELF
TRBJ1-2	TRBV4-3	ASSQDAGGNNYGYT
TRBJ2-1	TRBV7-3	ASSWGHNNEQF
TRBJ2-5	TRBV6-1	ASSLQGGETQY
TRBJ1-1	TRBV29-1	SALQHMNTEAF
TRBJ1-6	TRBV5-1	ASSLNRANSPLH
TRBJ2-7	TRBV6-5	ASSSQGGLASYEQY
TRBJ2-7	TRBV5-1	ASSLPPLDTNEQY
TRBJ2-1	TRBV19	ASSIRYNEQF
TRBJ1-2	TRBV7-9	ASSSTPRAGYT
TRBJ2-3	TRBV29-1	SVTLASTDTQY